The clone carrying this T cell receptor beta chain appeared a single time. Its antigen remains unknown. A junction boundary mismatches the germline segment, possibly from a read error. RNA was extracted from bulk tissue without any cell sorting. The normal lung tissue was taken more than 3 cm from the tumor edge. TCRbeta libraries were built with three rounds of nested PCR, modified from ARM-PCR. MiXCR, run by TCRdb on the multiplex PCR reads, gives a single entry per CDR3 protein. Altogether around 74,000 distinct CDR3 sequences are present, about two thirds being singletons, with the ten largest covering roughly 25%. The sample belongs to a study of tumor and adjacent non-tumor tissue in lung cancer. On the study more broadly: Aged about 30 to 76 years, patients included 9 to 11 men and 5 women with stage I to III disease.

Study findings and constraints: Tumor TCR diversity, when higher, was linked to shorter survival. Compared with tumor, normal lung showed significantly lower TCR diversity.

CDR1 is MNHEY, CDR2 SVGAGI, per germline. The CDR3 consists of 11 residues. The sample was distant non-tumor lung tissue. This chain connects TRBV6-5 to TRBJ2-7; 7 positions agree with TRBD2. This clonotype was sampled from a woman aged 45-65 years with non-small cell lung cancer. The CDR3 coding sequence is TGTGCCAGCAGTCGGGGGGACGAACAGTACTTC. The encoded protein is CASSRGDEQYF.